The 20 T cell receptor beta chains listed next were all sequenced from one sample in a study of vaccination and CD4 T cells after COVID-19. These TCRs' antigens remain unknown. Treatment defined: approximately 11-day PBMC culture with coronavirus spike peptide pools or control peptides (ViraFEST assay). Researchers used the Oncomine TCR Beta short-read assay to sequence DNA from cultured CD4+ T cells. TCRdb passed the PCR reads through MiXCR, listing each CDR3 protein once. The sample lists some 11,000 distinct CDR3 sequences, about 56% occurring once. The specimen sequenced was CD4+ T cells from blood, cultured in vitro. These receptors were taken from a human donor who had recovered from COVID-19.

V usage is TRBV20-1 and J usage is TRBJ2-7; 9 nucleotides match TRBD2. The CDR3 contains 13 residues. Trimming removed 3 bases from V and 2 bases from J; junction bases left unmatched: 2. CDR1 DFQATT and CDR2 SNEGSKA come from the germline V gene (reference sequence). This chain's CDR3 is CSASGGRAYEQYF. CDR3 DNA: TGCAGTGCTAGTGGCGGGAGGGCCTACGAGCAGTACTTC.

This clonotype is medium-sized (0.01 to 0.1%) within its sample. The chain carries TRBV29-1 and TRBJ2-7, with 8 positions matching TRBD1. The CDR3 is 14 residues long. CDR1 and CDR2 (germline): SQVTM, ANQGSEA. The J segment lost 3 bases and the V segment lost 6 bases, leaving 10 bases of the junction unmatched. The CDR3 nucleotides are TGCAGCGTGGGTGGGGACAGGACACTCTACGAGCAGTACTTC. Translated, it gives CSVGGDRTLYEQYF.

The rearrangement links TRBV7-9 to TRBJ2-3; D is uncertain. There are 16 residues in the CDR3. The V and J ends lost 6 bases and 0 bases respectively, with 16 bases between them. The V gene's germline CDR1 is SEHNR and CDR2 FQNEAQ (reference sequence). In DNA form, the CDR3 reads TGTGCCAGCAGTCCAAAACGATTGCGCAGCACAGATACGCAGTATTTT. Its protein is CASSPKRLRSTDTQYF.

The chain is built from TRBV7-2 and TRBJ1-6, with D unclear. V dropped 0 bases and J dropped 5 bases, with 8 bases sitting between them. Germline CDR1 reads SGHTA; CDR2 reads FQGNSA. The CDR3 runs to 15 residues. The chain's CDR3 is CASSLAIQDNSPLHF. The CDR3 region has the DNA TGTGCCAGCAGCTTAGCTATTCAGGATAATTCACCCCTCCACTTT.

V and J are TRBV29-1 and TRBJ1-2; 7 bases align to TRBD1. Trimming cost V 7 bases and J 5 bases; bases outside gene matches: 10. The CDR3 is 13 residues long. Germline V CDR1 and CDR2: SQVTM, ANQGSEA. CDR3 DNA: TGCAGCGCCGTGACAGGGATAGGTTATGGCTACACCTTC. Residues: CSAVTGIGYGYTF.

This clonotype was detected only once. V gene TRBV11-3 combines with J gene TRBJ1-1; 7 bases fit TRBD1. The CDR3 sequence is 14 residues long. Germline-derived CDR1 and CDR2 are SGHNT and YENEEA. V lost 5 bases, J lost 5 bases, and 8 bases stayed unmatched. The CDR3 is CASSPRQGWTEAFF. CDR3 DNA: TGTGCCAGCAGCCCCCGACAGGGATGGACTGAAGCTTTCTTT.

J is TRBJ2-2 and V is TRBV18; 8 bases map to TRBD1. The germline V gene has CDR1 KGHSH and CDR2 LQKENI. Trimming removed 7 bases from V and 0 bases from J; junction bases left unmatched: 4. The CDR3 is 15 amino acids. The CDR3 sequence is CASLETGANTGELFF. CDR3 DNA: TGTGCCAGCTTAGAGACAGGGGCGAACACCGGGGAGCTGTTTTTT.

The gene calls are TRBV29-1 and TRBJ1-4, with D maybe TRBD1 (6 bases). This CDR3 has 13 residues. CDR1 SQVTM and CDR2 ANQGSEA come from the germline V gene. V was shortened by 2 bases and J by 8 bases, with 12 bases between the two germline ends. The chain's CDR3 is CSVERGAGEKLFF. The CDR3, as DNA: TGCAGCGTTGAAAGGGGGGCTGGGGAAAAACTGTTTTTT.

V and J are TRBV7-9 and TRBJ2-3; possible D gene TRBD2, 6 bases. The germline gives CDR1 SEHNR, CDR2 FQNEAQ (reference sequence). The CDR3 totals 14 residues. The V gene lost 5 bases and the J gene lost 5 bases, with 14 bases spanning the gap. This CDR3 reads CASSHGPGEDTQYF. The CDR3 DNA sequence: TGTGCCAGCAGCCACGGCCCGGGAGAAGATACGCAGTATTTT.

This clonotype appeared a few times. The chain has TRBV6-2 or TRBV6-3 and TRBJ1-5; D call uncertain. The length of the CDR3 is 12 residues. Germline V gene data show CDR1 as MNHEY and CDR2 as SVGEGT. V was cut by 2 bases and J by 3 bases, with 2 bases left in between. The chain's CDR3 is CASSYANQPQHF. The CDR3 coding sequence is TGTGCCAGCAGTTACGCCAATCAGCCCCAGCATTTT.

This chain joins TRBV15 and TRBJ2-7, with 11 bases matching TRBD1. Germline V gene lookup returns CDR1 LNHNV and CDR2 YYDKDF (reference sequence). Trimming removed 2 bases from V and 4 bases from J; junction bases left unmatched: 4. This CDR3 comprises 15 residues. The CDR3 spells CATSRRTGGLYEQYF. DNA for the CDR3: TGTGCCACCAGCAGACGGACAGGGGGCTTGTACGAGCAGTACTTC.

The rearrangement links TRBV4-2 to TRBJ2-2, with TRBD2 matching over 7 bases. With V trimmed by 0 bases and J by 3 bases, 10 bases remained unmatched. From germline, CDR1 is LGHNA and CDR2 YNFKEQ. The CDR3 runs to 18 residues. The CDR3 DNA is TGTGCCAGCAGCCAAGAAATTGCGGGAGTAGGGGACACCGGGGAGCTGTTTTTT. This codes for CASSQEIAGVGDTGELFF.

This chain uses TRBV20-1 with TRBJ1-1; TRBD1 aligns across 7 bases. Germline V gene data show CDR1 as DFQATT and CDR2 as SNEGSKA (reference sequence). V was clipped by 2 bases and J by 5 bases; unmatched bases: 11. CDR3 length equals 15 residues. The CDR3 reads CSARIDRVWQTEAFF. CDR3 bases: TGCAGTGCTAGAATCGACAGGGTATGGCAGACTGAAGCTTTCTTT.

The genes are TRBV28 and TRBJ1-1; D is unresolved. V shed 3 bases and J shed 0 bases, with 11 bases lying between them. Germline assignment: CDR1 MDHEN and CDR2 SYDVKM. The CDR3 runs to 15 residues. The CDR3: CASSLGALMNTEAFF. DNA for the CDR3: TGTGCCAGCAGTTTGGGAGCCCTTATGAACACTGAAGCTTTCTTT.

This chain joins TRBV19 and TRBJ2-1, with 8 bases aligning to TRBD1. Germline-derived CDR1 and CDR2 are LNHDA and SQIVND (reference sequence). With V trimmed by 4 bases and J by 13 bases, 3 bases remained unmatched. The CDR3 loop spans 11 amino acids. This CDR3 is CASSTDRGQFF. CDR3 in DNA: TGTGCCAGTAGTACTGACAGGGGTCAGTTCTTC.

CDR3 loop: CASSFLRGTANYGYTF. The CDR3 nucleotides read TGTGCCAGCAGTTTCTTGAGGGGAACAGCTAACTATGGCTACACCTTC. The J gene is TRBJ1-2, the V gene TRBV27; D is perhaps TRBD1 (5 bases). Trimming shortened V by 3 bases and J by 0 bases, and 14 bases separated the two germline ends. Germline V gives CDR1 MNHEY, CDR2 SMNVEV (reference sequence). The CDR3 sequence is 16 residues long.

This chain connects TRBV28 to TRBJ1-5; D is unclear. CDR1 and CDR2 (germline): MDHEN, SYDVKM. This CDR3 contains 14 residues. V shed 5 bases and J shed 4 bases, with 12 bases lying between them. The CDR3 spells CASSRAAGNQPQHF. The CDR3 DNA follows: TGTGCCAGCAGTCGGGCGGCTGGGAATCAGCCCCAGCATTTT.

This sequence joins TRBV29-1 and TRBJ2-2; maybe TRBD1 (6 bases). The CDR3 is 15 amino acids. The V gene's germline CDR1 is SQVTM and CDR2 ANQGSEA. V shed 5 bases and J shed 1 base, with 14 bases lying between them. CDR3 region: CSVYRQAMNTGELFF. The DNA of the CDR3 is TGCAGCGTTTATCGACAGGCGATGAACACCGGGGAGCTGTTTTTT.

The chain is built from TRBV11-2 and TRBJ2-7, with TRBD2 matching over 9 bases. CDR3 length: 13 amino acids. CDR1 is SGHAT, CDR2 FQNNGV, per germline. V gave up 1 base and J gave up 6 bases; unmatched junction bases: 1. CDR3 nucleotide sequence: TGTGCCAGCAGCTTAGGACTAGCGGCCGAGCAGTACTTC. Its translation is CASSLGLAAEQYF.

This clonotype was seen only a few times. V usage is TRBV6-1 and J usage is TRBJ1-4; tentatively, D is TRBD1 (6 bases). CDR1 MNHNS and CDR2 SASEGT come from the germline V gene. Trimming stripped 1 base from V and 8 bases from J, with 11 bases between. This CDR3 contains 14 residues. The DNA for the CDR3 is TGTGCCAGCAGTGAAGAGGGGGGCATAGAAAAACTGTTTTTT. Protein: CASSEEGGIEKLFF.